Below, 23 T cell receptor beta chains from the same sample are listed, as sequenced in a study of T cells in Graves' hyperthyroidism and ophthalmopathy. TCR beta CDR3 regions were amplified from RNA transcripts. HTBI primers were the set used in a first-round RT-PCR of the TCR CDR3. MiXCR, applied by TCRdb to the multiplex PCR reads, yields one record per CDR3 protein. This table holds 95,000 to 100,000 distinct CDR3 sequences, around 52% found once. Sequencing was carried out using blood. The receptors were sampled from a woman aged 40 to 50 with Graves' hyperthyroidism.

In regard to this clonotype: The conserved final phenylalanine or tryptophan is absent from the CDR3, which likely points to a read error. The DNA is left out, because the CDR3 cannot be placed on it with certainty; the CDR3 is given as TCRdb lists it. V is TRBV29-1 and J is TRBJ2-6. From its first to its last residue, the CDR3 has 10 amino acids. Germline V gives CDR1 SQVTM, CDR2 ANQGSEA. This CDR3 is CSVDLPTATS.

At least ten counts were recorded for this clonotype. V gene TRBV7-2 combines with J gene TRBJ2-5, with D possibly TRBD2 on 6 matching bases. V was clipped by 5 bases and J by 2 bases, with 15 bases between them. The CDR3 runs to 15 residues. Germline V gives CDR1 SGHTA, CDR2 FQGNSA. The CDR3 nucleotides read TGTGCCAGCAGCCTCGATAGGGCGGGGCAAGAGACCCAGTACTTC. It encodes CASSLDRAGQETQYF.

The chain employs TRBV19 and TRBJ1-2; TRBD1 agrees at 10 bases. The CDR3 extends over 15 amino acids. J lost 4 bases, V lost 7 bases, and 9 bases had no gene match. Germline CDR1 LNHDA, CDR2 SQIVND (reference sequence). CDR3 region: CASTKGQGKSYGYTF. CDR3 in DNA: TGTGCCAGTACCAAGGGACAGGGGAAGAGCTATGGCTACACCTTC. Full variable domain (remainder filled in from reference TRBV19 and TRBJ1-2): DGGITQSPKYLFRKEGQNVTLSCEQNLNHDAMYWYRQDPGQGLRLIYYSQIVNDFQKGDIAEGYSVSREKKESFPLTVTSAQKNPTAFYLCASTKGQGKSYGYTFGSGTRLTVV.

This clonotype is medium-sized (0.01 to 0.1%) in the sample. V is TRBV6-5 and J is TRBJ2-7; perhaps TRBD2 as D (5 bases). V was trimmed by 2 bases and J by 1 base, leaving 6 bases between them. The CDR3 length is 13 residues. Per germline, CDR1 MNHEY and CDR2 SVGAGI. The CDR3 loop reads CASSYRGSYEQYF. CDR3 coding DNA: TGTGCCAGCAGTTACCGGGGTTCCTACGAGCAGTACTTC.

This clonotype came up a few times. V gene TRBV7-9 combines with J gene TRBJ2-5; D is ambiguous. This CDR3 contains 14 residues. The V end lost 2 bases, the J end lost 4 bases, and 11 bases lay between the germline ends. Germline-derived CDR1 and CDR2 are SEHNR and FQNEAQ (reference sequence). The CDR3 DNA reads TGTGCCAGCAGCTTATCGATCGTCACAGAGACCCAGTACTTC. It yields the protein CASSLSIVTETQYF.

The CDR3 is CASSSPGDYNQPQHF. The CDR3 DNA reads as TGTGCCAGCAGCTCCCCGGGAGATTACAATCAGCCCCAGCATTTT. The chain recombines TRBV7-2 with TRBJ1-5; no reliable D call. The CDR3 length is 15 residues. The ends were cut back, 4 bases at V and 3 bases at J, with 13 bases in the middle. The germline V gene encodes CDR1 SGHTA and CDR2 FQGNSA.

This chain uses TRBV24-1 with TRBJ2-5, with D maybe TRBD2 (6 bases). V lost 4 bases to trimming and J lost 6 bases, with 14 bases between them. The CDR3 loop spans 14 amino acids. The germline gives CDR1 KGHDR, CDR2 SFDVKD. The CDR3 DNA follows: TGTGCCACCAGTGACCCTCGGGGCGGGAAGACCCAGTACTTC. Protein sequence: CATSDPRGGKTQYF.

This clonotype was recorded a few times. This chain links TRBV12-3 or TRBV12-4 with TRBJ2-2, with 7 bases identical to TRBD1. The CDR3 sequence is 13 residues long. Unmatched junction bases numbered 5, after V lost 6 bases and J lost 7 bases. CDR3 in amino acids: CASRPQGHGELFF. In DNA form, the CDR3 reads TGTGCCAGCAGGCCACAGGGGCACGGGGAGCTGTTTTTT.

This clonotype showed up just once. V usage is TRBV29-1 and J usage is TRBJ1-5; 8 bases map to TRBD1. The CDR3 spans 13 residues. V trimming: 3 bases; J trimming: 3 bases; junction bases outside the gene matches: 1. Germline loops: CDR1 SQVTM, CDR2 ANQGSEA. The CDR3 loop reads CSVDRGHNQPQHF. CDR3 DNA: TGCAGCGTTGACAGGGGGCACAATCAGCCCCAGCATTTT. The full variable domain, in which reference TRBV29-1 and TRBJ1-5 provide the parts outside the CDR3, is SAVISQKPSRDICQRGTSLTIQCQVDSQVTMMFWYRQQPGQSLTLIATANQGSEATYESGFVIDKFPISRPNLTFSTLTVSNMSPEDSSIYLCSVDRGHNQPQHFGDGTRLSIL.

This clonotype has at least ten counts. This chain links TRBV4-1 with TRBJ2-7; 10 bases are a match to TRBD2. Germline values: CDR1 MGHRA, CDR2 YSYEKL. The V and J ends lost 0 bases and 2 bases, in that order; junction bases with no gene match: 1. The CDR3 loop spans 15 amino acids. The CDR3 sequence is CASSQELAGTYEQYF. Written as DNA, the CDR3 is TGCGCCAGCAGCCAAGAACTAGCGGGAACCTACGAGCAGTACTTC.

V is TRBV29-1 and J is TRBJ2-5; TRBD1 might be the D (5 bases). V dropped 4 bases and J dropped 2 bases, with 14 bases sitting between them. Per germline, CDR1 SQVTM and CDR2 ANQGSEA. The CDR3 sequence is 14 residues long. The CDR3 nucleotides are TGCAGCGTTGTACAGGTCATCGTACAAGAGACCCAGTACTTC. Translated: CSVVQVIVQETQYF.

The V call is TRBV7-9, the J call TRBJ2-5, with D perhaps given as TRBD1 or TRBD2 (6 bases each). CDR3 length: 15 residues. From germline, CDR1 is SEHNR and CDR2 FQNEAQ (reference sequence). Trimming shortened V by 5 bases and J by 5 bases, and 18 bases separated the two germline ends. The CDR3 coding sequence is TGTGCCAGCAGCCAAGTAGGTGGGGGGCTGGAGACCCAGTACTTC. It specifies CASSQVGGGLETQYF.

CDR3 nucleotides: TGCAGTTCGGGACAGGGGTTAGGCTACACCTTC. It specifies CSSGQGLGYTF. The chain recombines TRBV29-1 with TRBJ1-2; 10 positions agree with TRBD1. Germline V CDR1 and CDR2: SQVTM, ANQGSEA. This CDR3 comprises 11 residues.

In this sample, this clonotype turned up a few times. V is TRBV2 and J is TRBJ1-5; D remains unclear. The V gene lost 11 bases and the J gene lost 3 bases, with 14 bases spanning the gap. CDR3 length: 13 amino acids. Germline-derived CDR1 and CDR2 are SNHLY and FYNNEI. This chain's CDR3 is CAWSLSYNQPQHF. The CDR3 region has the DNA TGTGCCTGGAGTCTGTCGTACAATCAGCCCCAGCATTTT.

V gene TRBV7-2 combines with J gene TRBJ2-5; 12 bases are a match to TRBD2. Germline assignment: CDR1 SGHTA and CDR2 FQGNSA. Trimming removed 6 bases from V and 2 bases from J; junction bases left unmatched: 4. The CDR3 is 15 residues long. CDR3 coding DNA: TGTGCCAGCAGACTAGCGGGAGGTTGGCAAGAGACCCAGTACTTC. Protein product: CASRLAGGWQETQYF.

This chain uses TRBV10-3 with TRBJ1-6; D is uncertain. Germline V gives CDR1 ENHRY, CDR2 SYGVKD. The CDR3 consists of 13 residues. Trimming removed 7 bases at V and 5 bases at J, with 9 bases between. The CDR3 DNA follows: TGTGCCATCAAGGGCCAGGATAATTCACCCCTCCACTTT. It encodes CAIKGQDNSPLHF.

The rearrangement joins TRBV12-3 or TRBV12-4 to TRBJ2-7; possibly TRBD1 for D (7 bases). V dropped 2 bases and J dropped 0 bases, with 11 bases sitting between them. This CDR3 is 15 amino acids long. DNA for the CDR3: TGTGCCAGCAGTTTATCGGAGGGGGCCTCCTACGAGCAGTACTTC. This sequence encodes CASSLSEGASYEQYF.

This clonotype appeared a few times. The V and J genes are TRBV2 and TRBJ2-3, with no clear D. This CDR3 has 10 amino acids. CDR1 and CDR2 (germline): SNHLY, FYNNEI. Trimming cost V 6 bases and J 11 bases, with 9 bases left between them. The chain's CDR3 is CASRVEWQYF. DNA for the CDR3: TGTGCCAGCAGAGTCGAGTGGCAGTATTTT.

The chain is built from TRBV15 and TRBJ1-2; 8 nucleotides align to TRBD1. The V and J ends lost 1 base and 8 bases, in that order; junction bases with no gene match: 6. Germline loops: CDR1 LNHNV, CDR2 YYDKDF (reference sequence). This CDR3 has 14 amino acids. The CDR3 bases are TGTGCCACCAGCAGAGTCCAGGGGGCGGAAGGCTACACCTTC. Protein: CATSRVQGAEGYTF.

V gene TRBV29-1 combines with J gene TRBJ1-4, with D tentatively TRBD1 (5 bases). Germline V CDR1 and CDR2: SQVTM, ANQGSEA. Trimming cost V 3 bases and J 12 bases, with 17 bases left between them. The CDR3 covers 13 residues. The CDR3 spells CSVEAGPLGQLFF. In DNA, the CDR3 is TGCAGCGTTGAGGCGGGGCCTCTGGGGCAACTGTTTTTT.

The rearrangement links TRBV6-1 to TRBJ1-5; D is possibly TRBD1 (6 bases). The V gene's germline CDR1 is MNHNS and CDR2 SASEGT. The CDR3 contains 21 residues. V was clipped by 4 bases and J by 1 base, with 29 bases between them. CDR3 in amino acids: CASSVVIQARDMGASNQPQHF. Here the CDR3 DNA reads TGTGCCAGCAGTGTCGTCATACAAGCTAGAGATATGGGGGCAAGCAATCAGCCCCAGCATTTT.

In this sample, this clonotype turned up many times. The chain couples TRBV14 to TRBJ2-7, with D perhaps matching TRBD1 (7 bases). This CDR3 is built from 13 residues. Deletions cut 4 bases from V and 6 bases from J, with 13 bases between. CDR1 is SGHDN, CDR2 FVKESK, per germline. The CDR3 is CASSRQGAGEQYF. CDR3 sequence (DNA): TGTGCCAGCAGCCGACAGGGAGCGGGCGAGCAGTACTTC. The variable domain in full, completed from reference TRBV14 and TRBJ2-7, reads EAGVTQFPSHSVIEKGQTVTLRCDPISGHDNLYWYRRVMGKEIKFLLHFVKESKQDESGMPNNRFLAERTGGTYSTLKVQPAELEDSGVYFCASSRQGAGEQYFGPGTRLTVT.

The chain couples TRBV2 to TRBJ1-2; D gene uncertain. The ends were cut back, 11 bases at V and 8 bases at J, with 15 bases in the middle. CDR3 length equals 11 residues. CDR1 is SNHLY and CDR2 is FYNNEI in the germline V gene. The CDR3 DNA reads TGTGCCTCTAGAATGGTCTGGGGCTACACCTTC. It specifies CASRMVWGYTF.